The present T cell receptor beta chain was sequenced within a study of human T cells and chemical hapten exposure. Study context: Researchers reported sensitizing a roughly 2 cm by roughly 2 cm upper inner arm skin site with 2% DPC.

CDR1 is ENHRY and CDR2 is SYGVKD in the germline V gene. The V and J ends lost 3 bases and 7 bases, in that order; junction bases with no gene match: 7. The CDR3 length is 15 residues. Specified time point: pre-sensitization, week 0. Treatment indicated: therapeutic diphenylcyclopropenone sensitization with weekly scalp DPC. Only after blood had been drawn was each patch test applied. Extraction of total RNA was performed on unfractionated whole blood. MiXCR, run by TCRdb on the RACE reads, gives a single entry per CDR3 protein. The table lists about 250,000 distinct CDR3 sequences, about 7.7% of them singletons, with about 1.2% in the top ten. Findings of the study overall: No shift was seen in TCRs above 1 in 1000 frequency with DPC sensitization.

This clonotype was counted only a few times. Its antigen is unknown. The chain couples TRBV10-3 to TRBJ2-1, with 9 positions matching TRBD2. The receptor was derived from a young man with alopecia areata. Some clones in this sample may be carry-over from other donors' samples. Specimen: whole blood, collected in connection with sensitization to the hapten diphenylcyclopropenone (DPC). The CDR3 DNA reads TGTGCCATCAGTGACGGCGGGGGGGCCAGAAATGAGCAGTTCTTC. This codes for CAISDGGGARNEQFF.